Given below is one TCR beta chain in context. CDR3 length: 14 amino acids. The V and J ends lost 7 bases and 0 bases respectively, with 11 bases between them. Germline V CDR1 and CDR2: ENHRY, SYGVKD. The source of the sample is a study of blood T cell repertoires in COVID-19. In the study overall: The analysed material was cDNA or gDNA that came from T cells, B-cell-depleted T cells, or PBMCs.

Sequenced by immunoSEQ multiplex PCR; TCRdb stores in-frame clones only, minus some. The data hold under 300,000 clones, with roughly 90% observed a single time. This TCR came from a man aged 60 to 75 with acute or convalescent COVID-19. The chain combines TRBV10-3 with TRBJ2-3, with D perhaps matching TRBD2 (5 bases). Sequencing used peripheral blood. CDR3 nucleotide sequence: TGTGCCATCAAGCCGGGGATTAGCACAGATACGCAGTATTTT. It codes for CAIKPGISTDTQYF.